The clone carrying this T cell receptor (beta chain) was seen a handful of times. V lost 2 bases, J lost 15 bases, and 14 bases lay in between. CDR3 length equals 12 residues. This sample stems from a study of blood T cell repertoires in COVID-19. Original data processing: Nucleated cell counts were estimated from reference gene primer amplification. Some clones are missing from TCRdb's copy, which holds only in-frame ones; the method was immunoSEQ multiplex PCR. V, J and clone size are taken as reported in that table, and D and trimming were inferred from the DNA itself. Of around 300,000 clones listed, around 86% are singletons.

The receptor was isolated from a woman aged 40-49 years who had recovered from COVID-19. This rearrangement joins TRBV12-3 or TRBV12-4 to TRBJ2-1, with a possible D match to TRBD2 (6 bases). Input material: peripheral blood. CDR3 sequence: CASSLWAGRRFF. The DNA for the CDR3 is TGTGCCAGCAGTTTATGGGCAGGGAGGCGGTTCTTC.